The present T cell receptor (beta chain) was sequenced within a study of OX40 agonist ivuxolimab in advanced cancers. Looking at the study overall: Hepatocellular carcinoma, melanoma, renal cell or head and neck cancer was diagnosed in the dose-escalation patients.

Study outcomes and limitations: On average, CD8+ T cells had more expanded clones than CD4+. Clonal expansion among partial responders at 0.1-3.0 mg/kg ranked near the lowest. At doses 0.1 to 3.0 mg/kg, CD4+ and CD8+ clones expanded.

Libraries were prepared by immunoSEQ multiplex PCR; TCRdb keeps only in-frame clonotypes and omits some of them. The sample lists 43,000 or so clones, 70% to 90% occurring once. As regards this clone: Its antigen remains unidentified.

The sample was CD4+ or CD8+ T cells sorted from blood, taken in a trial of the OX40 agonist ivuxolimab. This TCR came from an adult with an advanced solid tumor such as melanoma, head and neck, liver or kidney cancer.

CDR3 sequence (DNA): TGTGCCAGCAGTTCCCGACAGGCTAACGATTACAATGAGCAGTTCTTC. Protein: CASSSRQANDYNEQFF. The chain links TRBV6-5 to TRBJ2-1; D possibly corresponds to TRBD1 (6 bases). Trimming pared 4 bases from V and 4 bases from J, leaving 17 bases between. Germline loops: CDR1 MNHEY, CDR2 SVGAGI. The CDR3 spans 16 residues.